Listed below are T cell receptor beta chains from one sample, sequenced in a study of cytomegalovirus exposure and HLA in healthy donors. Using immunoSEQ multiplex PCR, the repertoire was profiled, and TCRdb retains in-frame clones only, with some absent. This table holds 80,000 to 100,000 clones. The sample consisted of PBMCs. These receptor sequences come from a woman younger than 45 in good health and CMV-seronegative. CDR3s include the opening cysteine and the closing phenylalanine or tryptophan. The order of the fields is V gene, D gene, J gene, CDR3 protein, CDR3 DNA. The D gene is left open where the match is weak.

TRBV27	TRBD1	TRBJ2-1	CASSIGTGTYNEQFF	TGTGCCAGCAGTATCGGGACAGGGACATACAATGAGCAGTTCTTC
TRBV18	NA	TRBJ1-5	CASSSDRHQPQHF	TGTGCCAGCTCAAGTGACAGGCATCAGCCCCAGCATTTT
TRBV27	NA	TRBJ2-7	CASSWREEGYEQYF	TGTGCCAGCAGTTGGAGGGAGGAGGGATACGAGCAGTACTTC
TRBV5-6	TRBD1	TRBJ2-2	CASSYLMDRAGTGELFF	TGTGCCAGCAGCTACCTAATGGACAGGGCGGGCACCGGGGAGCTGTTTTTT
TRBV27	NA	TRBJ1-3	CASSQFGGARGNTIYF	TGTGCCAGCAGTCAATTCGGGGGGGCCAGGGGAAACACCATATATTTT
TRBV19	TRBD1	TRBJ1-5	CASRATGEDQPQHF	TGTGCCAGTAGGGCTACAGGGGAGGATCAGCCCCAGCATTTT
TRBV28	NA	TRBJ1-2	CASSPPQSSYGYTF	TGTGCCAGCAGTCCTCCACAGAGTTCCTATGGCTACACCTTC
TRBV7-9	NA	TRBJ2-7	CASSDMYHEQYF	TGTGCCAGCAGCGACATGTACCACGAGCAGTACTTC
TRBV10-3	TRBD2	TRBJ2-3	CASGLAVFWGPDTQYF	TGTGCCAGCGGACTAGCGGTCTTTTGGGGTCCAGATACGCAGTATTTT
TRBV10-3	TRBD1	TRBJ2-5	CASRPLTGGETQYF	TGTGCCTCCCGGCCATTAACAGGGGGGGAGACCCAGTACTTC
TRBV7-9	NA	TRBJ1-2	CASSPQGWGYGYTF	TGTGCCAGCAGCCCTCAGGGATGGGGCTATGGCTACACCTTC
TRBV11-2	NA	TRBJ2-7	CASSYTGDYEQYF	TGTGCCAGCAGCTATACCGGTGACTACGAGCAGTACTTC
TRBV4-1	TRBD1	TRBJ2-1	CASSDRDRDNEQFF	TGCGCCAGCAGCGACCGGGACAGGGACAATGAGCAGTTCTTC
TRBV7-2	NA	TRBJ2-2	CASSSPLIGGAGELFF	TGTGCCAGCAGCTCCCCATTGATCGGTGGAGCCGGGGAGCTGTTTTTT
TRBV27	TRBD2	TRBJ2-1	CASSYGLADNEQFF	TGTGCCAGCAGTTACGGACTAGCGGACAATGAGCAGTTCTTC
TRBV27	TRBD2	TRBJ2-1	CASGARREGFSSYNEQFF	TGTGCCAGCGGGGCAAGGCGGGAGGGTTTCTCTTCCTACAATGAGCAGTTCTTC
TRBV18	NA	TRBJ1-2	CASSPRNLENYGYTF	TGTGCCAGCTCGCCTCGAAATCTGGAGAACTATGGCTACACCTTC
TRBV5-1	NA	TRBJ2-1	CASSYGLDSYNEQFF	TGCGCCAGCAGCTACGGACTCGACTCCTACAATGAGCAGTTCTTC
TRBV2	TRBD1	TRBJ1-2	CASRRQGELYGYTF	TGTGCCAGCAGGAGACAGGGCGAGCTCTATGGCTACACCTTC
TRBV30	NA	TRBJ2-7	CAWTGGSSYEQYF	TGTGCCTGGACAGGGGGGAGCTCCTACGAGCAGTACTTC
TRBV9	NA	TRBJ1-2	CASSVGQRALPYGYPF	TGTGCCAGCAGCGTAGGTCAGCGAGCGCTCCCCTATGGCTACCCCTTC
TRBV2	TRBD1	TRBJ1-5	CASSEWTGGLQPQHF	TGTGCCAGCAGTGAATGGACAGGGGGCCTTCAGCCCCAGCATTTT
TRBV27	NA	TRBJ1-1	CASSRTDYTEAFF	TGTGCCAGCAGCCGGACGGACTACACTGAAGCTTTCTTT
TRBV4-1	NA	TRBJ1-5	CASSQAPGGAEQPQHF	TGCGCCAGCAGCCAAGCCCCCGGCGGCGCTGAGCAGCCCCAGCATTTT
TRBV5-6	NA	TRBJ1-5	CASSLGQPHQPQHF	TGTGCCAGCAGCTTAGGACAGCCCCATCAGCCCCAGCATTTT
TRBV7-2	NA	TRBJ1-5	CASSSRWDQPQHF	TGTGCCAGCAGCTCTAGATGGGATCAGCCCCAGCATTTT
TRBV9	NA	TRBJ2-7	CASSPQGYGDYEQYF	TGTGCCAGCAGCCCCCAAGGATACGGGGATTACGAGCAGTACTTC
TRBV9	TRBD1	TRBJ2-7	CASSAGQALSYEQYF	TGTGCCAGCAGCGCGGGACAGGCCTTATCCTACGAGCAGTACTTC
TRBV20-1	NA	TRBJ1-1	CSAPDPGAFF	TGCAGTGCTCCCGATCCGGGGGCTTTCTTT
TRBV4-1	NA	TRBJ2-4	CASRQGGGQAKNIQYF	TGCGCCAGCAGGCAAGGTGGTGGCCAAGCCAAAAACATTCAGTACTTC
TRBV19	NA	TRBJ1-1	CASSATRALNTEAFF	TGTGCCAGTAGTGCCACCAGGGCGCTGAACACTGAAGCTTTCTTT
TRBV14	TRBD1	TRBJ1-2	CASSYWTGGYGYTF	TGTGCCAGCAGCTATTGGACAGGGGGCTATGGCTACACCTTC
TRBV9	TRBD1	TRBJ1-4	CASSPQQGQENEKLFF	TGTGCCAGCAGCCCCCAGCAGGGACAGGAGAATGAAAAACTGTTTTTT
TRBV7-8	TRBD1	TRBJ2-1	CASSLRQGRVF	TGTGCCAGCAGCCTCCGACAGGGACGGGTCTTC
TRBV7-2	NA	TRBJ2-7	CASSLRGQGGSRYEQYF	TGTGCCAGCAGCTTAAGGGGTCAGGGAGGAAGTAGGTACGAGCAGTACTTC
TRBV27	NA	TRBJ2-1	CASSLSGGRRNEQFF	TGTGCCAGCAGTTTAAGCGGAGGACGGAGGAATGAGCAGTTCTTC
TRBV6-1	NA	TRBJ2-7	CASSEWSTNYEQYF	TGTGCCAGCAGTGAATGGTCGACTAACTACGAGCAGTACTTC
TRBV5-1	NA	TRBJ1-4	CASSLSGVGEKLFF	TGCGCCAGCAGCTTGTCCGGAGTAGGCGAAAAACTGTTTTTT
TRBV28	NA	TRBJ2-5	CASTERGGLETQYF	TGTGCCAGCACGGAGAGGGGGGGCCTGGAGACCCAGTACTTC
TRBV7-9	TRBD1	TRBJ1-4	CASSYPGVGQGATNEKLFF	TGTGCCAGCAGCTACCCAGGGGTAGGACAGGGGGCAACTAATGAAAAACTGTTTTTT
TRBV19	NA	TRBJ2-7	CASSLGGPPLYEQYF	TGTGCCAGTAGCCTTGGGGGCCCTCCACTCTACGAGCAGTACTTC
TRBV2	TRBD1	TRBJ2-7	CASRGQYEQYF	TGTGCCAGCAGGGGACAGTACGAGCAGTACTTC
TRBV28	NA	TRBJ2-7	CASSLSQGGEQYF	TGTGCCAGCAGTTTGTCACAGGGCGGAGAGCAGTACTTC
TRBV5-1	TRBD2	TRBJ2-1	CASSLPGGGTYNEQFF	TGCGCCAGCAGCTTGCCGGGCGGGGGGACTTACAATGAGCAGTTCTTC
TRBV19	NA	TRBJ2-2	CASSIRSYSTGELFF	TGTGCCAGTAGTATTCGTTCCTACTCCACCGGGGAGCTGTTTTTT
TRBV2	TRBD2	TRBJ2-3	CASRPGGPGTDTQYF	TGTGCCAGCAGACCGGGGGGGCCGGGCACAGATACGCAGTATTTT